A selection of T cell receptor beta chains follows, all from one sample in a study of blood T cell repertoires in COVID-19. The table came from immunoSEQ multiplex PCR; TCRdb's copy has only in-frame clones and leaves some out. The data hold fewer than 250,000 clones, with 65% to 90% observed a single time. Input material: PBMCs or T cells enriched from blood (not recorded which). Receptors were obtained from a woman aged 50 to 60 with acute COVID-19. Each CDR3 is given with its conserved first and last residue. D genes are given only for firm matches. A row's size may be missing; if present it is once, few, many or a size class.

j_gene | v_gene | abundance | d_gene | CDR3aa | CDR3nt
TRBJ2-7 | TRBV18 | . | . | CASSPNYSYEQYF | TGTGCCAGCTCACCTAACTACTCCTACGAGCAGTACTTC
TRBJ1-4 | TRBV10-3 | . | TRBD1 | CAISGRQGRDEKLFF | TGTGCCATCAGTGGGAGACAGGGGCGTGATGAAAAACTGTTTTTT
TRBJ1-2 | TRBV4-2 | . | TRBD1 | CASSHLSQGAQGYTF | TGTGCCAGCAGCCATCTCTCCCAGGGGGCGCAGGGCTACACCTTC
TRBJ1-5 | TRBV2 | . | . | CASSSYSDAQPQHF | TGTGCCAGCAGTTCTTACTCCGATGCTCAGCCCCAGCATTTT
TRBJ1-6 | TRBV6-5 | . | . | CASSRGGNSPLHF | TGTGCCAGCAGTCGGGGGGGTAATTCACCCCTCCACTTT
TRBJ1-2 | TRBV27 | . | TRBD1 | CASSPPGQGVLWGYTF | TGTGCCAGCAGCCCACCGGGACAGGGGGTACTGTGGGGCTACACCTTC
TRBJ2-2 | TRBV10-1 | . | TRBD1 | CASSDDRERPTGELFF | TGCGCCAGCAGTGACGACAGGGAAAGACCAACCGGGGAGCTGTTTTTT
TRBJ1-1 | TRBV13 | . | TRBD1 | CASSAGGHRNTEAFF | TGTGCCAGCAGCGCAGGGGGACACCGGAACACTGAAGCTTTCTTT
TRBJ1-5 | TRBV19 | . | . | CASSPTAMGSNQPQHF | TGTGCCAGTAGCCCGACAGCCATGGGGAGCAATCAGCCCCAGCATTTT
TRBJ1-2 | TRBV5-5 | . | . | CASSLGPDGRALNYGYTF | TGTGCCAGCAGCTTGGGCCCTGATGGCAGGGCTTTAAACTATGGCTACACCTTC
TRBJ1-2 | TRBV5-5 | few | TRBD1 | CASSLGTANYGYTF | TGTGCCAGCAGCCTAGGGACAGCTAACTATGGCTACACCTTC